The next 28 T cell receptor beta chains were all read from a single sample in a study of blood T cell repertoires in COVID-19. This table comes from immunoSEQ multiplex PCR, and its TCRdb copy is limited to in-frame clones, with some not included. Among fewer than 350,000 clones listed, around 87% were seen once. Sequenced: peripheral blood. The receptors were sampled from a woman in her 50s who had recovered from COVID-19.

The chain recombines TRBV18 with TRBJ2-3; no reliable D call. Germline V gives CDR1 KGHSH, CDR2 LQKENI. The CDR3 runs 13 residues. The V end lost 2 bases, the J end lost 2 bases, and 5 bases lay between the germline ends. The CDR3 spells CASSPSDTDTQYF. The CDR3 bases are TGTGCCAGCTCACCAAGCGACACAGATACGCAGTATTTT.

The V call is TRBV7-3, the J call TRBJ2-1, with TRBD1 matching 8 bases. The CDR3 is 14 amino acids. CDR1 is SGHTA, CDR2 FQGTGA, per germline. With 5 bases clipped from V and 8 bases from J, the junction kept 8 bases outside the gene matches. The CDR3 sequence: CASSPTARGHEQFF. DNA for the CDR3: TGTGCCAGCAGCCCGACGGCCAGGGGGCATGAGCAGTTCTTC.

Concerning this clone: The junction departs from germline at one end; a sequencing error may be responsible. V is TRBV7-7 and J is TRBJ2-2; no clear D gene. CDR1 is SSHAT and CDR2 is FNYEAQ in the germline V gene (reference sequence). The CDR3 is 15 residues long. The CDR3 DNA follows: TGTGCTAGCAGCTTAGACATAGCTGGGACCGGGGAGCTGTTTTTT. Its translation: CASSLDIAGTGELFF.

The chain employs TRBV5-4 and TRBJ1-4; D perhaps matches TRBD1 (6 bases). CDR3 length: 15 amino acids. Trimming left V 3 bases short and J 2 bases short, with 11 bases between. The germline CDR1 and CDR2 sequences are SGHNT and YYREEE (reference sequence). CDR3: CASSWGTNTNEKLFF. The CDR3 DNA follows: TGTGCCAGCAGCTGGGGGACAAACACTAATGAAAAACTGTTTTTT.

This chain connects TRBV5-1 to TRBJ1-1; D remains ambiguous. V was clipped by 2 bases and J by 1 base, with 9 bases between them. The germline V gene encodes CDR1 SGHRS and CDR2 YFSETQ. The length of the CDR3 is 14 residues. The chain's CDR3 is CASSFSYRNTEAFF. The DNA of the CDR3 is TGCGCCAGCAGCTTTAGTTACAGGAACACTGAAGCTTTCTTT.

For the CDR3, the DNA is TGTGCCAGCCGGTCGCAGGGGCAAGTATCATATGGCTACACCTTC. Translating it yields CASRSQGQVSYGYTF. The rearrangement uses TRBV13 and TRBJ1-2, with a tentative D call TRBD1 (6 bases). V gave up 8 bases and J gave up 5 bases, with 21 bases separating them. CDR3 length: 15 amino acids. CDR1 and CDR2 from the germline V gene are PRHDT and FYEKMQ (reference sequence).

The rearrangement uses TRBV6-6 and TRBJ1-1; D possibly corresponds to TRBD1 (6 bases). The CDR3 sequence is 13 residues long. Trimming shortened V by 11 bases and J by 0 bases, and 13 bases separated the two germline ends. The germline V gene encodes CDR1 MNHNY and CDR2 SVGAGI (reference sequence). The CDR3 loop is CAGKGGMNTEAFF. The CDR3 nucleotides are TGTGCCGGGAAAGGGGGAATGAACACTGAAGCTTTCTTT.

The chain employs TRBV19 and TRBJ1-5; TRBD1 is a possible D gene (6 bases). Germline loops: CDR1 LNHDA, CDR2 SQIVND (reference sequence). V was pared by 1 base and J by 5 bases, with 12 bases between. The CDR3 spans 15 residues. The CDR3 sequence is CASSIAGRGDQPQHF. The CDR3 region has the DNA TGTGCCAGTAGTATAGCGGGCAGGGGTGATCAGCCCCAGCATTTT. The full variable domain, with the rest looked up from reference TRBV19 and TRBJ1-5, is DGGITQSPKYLFRKEGQNVTLSCEQNLNHDAMYWYRQDPGQGLRLIYYSQIVNDFQKGDIAEGYSVSREKKESFPLTVTSAQKNPTAFYLCASSIAGRGDQPQHFGDGTRLSIL.

The gene calls are TRBV27 and TRBJ1-2; D gene ambiguous. Trimming shortened V by 0 bases and J by 4 bases, and 12 bases separated the two germline ends. Germline CDR1 and CDR2: MNHEY and SMNVEV (reference sequence). This CDR3 is built from 15 residues. The DNA of the CDR3 is TGTGCCAGCAGTTTATCTAAGAGGAGAGCCTATGGCTACACCTTC. It translates to CASSLSKRRAYGYTF.

The chain links TRBV21-1 to TRBJ2-1; the table's D gene call, TRBD2, was not cross checked with the DNA. TRBV21-1 is a known pseudogene. This CDR3 spans 14 amino acids. For the CDR3, the DNA is TGTGCCAGCCCCTGGCGGGGGGGATGTGATGAGCAGTTCTTC. As protein: CASPWRGGCDEQFF.

This clone has a single count. V and J are TRBV19 and TRBJ2-1, with TRBD1 matching 9 bases. The CDR3 has 14 residues. Germline V gene lookup returns CDR1 LNHDA and CDR2 SQIVND (reference sequence). J lost 7 bases, V lost 3 bases, and 4 bases had no gene match. The DNA of the CDR3 is TGTGCCAGTAGTATGGGACAGGGTATTAATGAGCAGTTCTTC. Protein product: CASSMGQGINEQFF.

The rearrangement joins TRBV10-3 to TRBJ2-1; 7 nucleotides align to TRBD2. Germline V gene sequence: CDR1 ENHRY, CDR2 SYGVKD. Trimming removed 2 bases from V and 6 bases from J; junction bases left unmatched: 7. The CDR3 has 15 residues. CDR3 DNA sequence: TGTGCCATCAGTGAGAGGGCTAGCGGCATCAATGAGCAGTTCTTC. Protein product: CAISERASGINEQFF.

The J gene is TRBJ2-7, the V gene TRBV19, with TRBD2 matching over 8 bases. CDR1 and CDR2 (germline): LNHDA, SQIVND (reference sequence). Losses at the gene ends were 6 bases for V and 3 bases for J; bases not matched to a gene: 4. The CDR3 is made up of 13 amino acids. CDR3 coding DNA: TGTGCCAGTAGGAAGGGACTAGACTACGAGCAGTACTTC. It translates to CASRKGLDYEQYF.

The chain links TRBV19 to TRBJ1-5, with 9 bases identical to TRBD1. CDR3 length equals 13 residues. V shed 7 bases, J shed 9 bases, and the junction held 7 bases outside the gene matches. Germline loops: CDR1 LNHDA, CDR2 SQIVND (reference sequence). The CDR3 nucleotides are TGTGCCAGTAAGAGACAGGGGGTTATGCCCCAGCATTTT. Translating it yields CASKRQGVMPQHF.

The V and J genes are TRBV30 and TRBJ2-3, with 10 bases that match TRBD2. Germline V gene lookup returns CDR1 GTSNPN and CDR2 SVGIG (reference sequence). V lost 5 bases to trimming and J lost 4 bases; unmatched junction nucleotides: 3. CDR3 length equals 13 residues. CDR3 nucleotide sequence: TGTGCCTGGGGGACTAGCGCGGCAGATACGCAGTATTTT. Translated, it gives CAWGTSAADTQYF.

The rearrangement uses TRBV5-4 and TRBJ2-5; D possibly corresponds to TRBD2 (6 bases). Germline CDR1 SGHNT, CDR2 YYREEE (reference sequence). Trimming pared 3 bases from V and 7 bases from J, leaving 13 bases between. The CDR3 is made up of 13 amino acids. The CDR3 region has the DNA TGTGCCAGCAGCTCCGTTGGGGAGGTGACCCAGTACTTC. Protein product: CASSSVGEVTQYF.

This clone was detected only once. The CDR3 nucleotides read TGCGCCAGCAGCTTCGCTAGCGGGGGGCAAGAGACCCAGTACTTC. Amino acid sequence: CASSFASGGQETQYF. The genes are TRBV5-1 and TRBJ2-5; 11 bases are a match to TRBD2. CDR1 is SGHRS, CDR2 YFSETQ, per germline. The CDR3 loop spans 15 amino acids. The ends lost 2 bases at V and 2 bases at J; junction bases unmatched: 2. The full variable domain, its missing parts supplied by reference TRBV5-1 and TRBJ2-5, is KAGVTQTPRYLIKTRGQQVTLSCSPISGHRSVSWYQQTPGQGLQFLFEYFSETQRNKGNFPGRFSGRQFSNSRSEMNVSTLELGDSALYLCASSFASGGQETQYFGPGTRLLVL.

The chain uses TRBV6-4 and TRBJ2-1; 8 bases are a match to TRBD1. The CDR3 totals 15 residues. The V segment lost 4 bases and the J segment 4 bases; nucleotides outside the gene matches: 6. From germline, CDR1 is MRHNA and CDR2 SNTAGT. The DNA for the CDR3 is TGTGCCAGCAGTGGGTTTGGACAGGGTTACAATGAGCAGTTCTTC. Its protein product is CASSGFGQGYNEQFF.

This clone occurred a few times. This same CDR3 is encoded by further DNA sequences in the sample. The gene calls are TRBV28 and TRBJ1-1; perhaps TRBD1 as D (6 bases). The germline CDR1 and CDR2 sequences are MDHEN and SYDVKM. The V end lost 5 bases, the J end lost 1 base, and 14 bases lay between the germline ends. The CDR3 length is 15 residues. DNA of the CDR3: TGTGCCAGCAGTCGCCCGGGACATTCGAACACTGAAGCTTTCTTT. Its protein product is CASSRPGHSNTEAFF.

This clone was seen more than once but under ten times. The rearrangement joins TRBV28 to TRBJ1-5; TRBD1 is a possible D gene (6 bases). Trimming pared 5 bases from V and 0 bases from J, leaving 23 bases between. Germline V gene data show CDR1 as MDHEN and CDR2 as SYDVKM. The CDR3 loop spans 19 amino acids. The CDR3, as DNA: TGTGCCAGCAGTGCGACCGGGTCAGGGGTCGGTTATAGCAATCAGCCCCAGCATTTT. Amino acid sequence: CASSATGSGVGYSNQPQHF. Variable domain in full (rest from reference TRBV28 and TRBJ1-5): DVKVTQSSRYLVKRTGEKVFLECVQDMDHENMFWYRQDPGLGLRLIYFSYDVKMKEKGDIPEGYSVSREKKERFSLILESASTNQTSMYLCASSATGSGVGYSNQPQHFGDGTRLSIL.

The rearrangement uses TRBV28 and TRBJ1-1; D is uncertain. The CDR3 runs to 14 residues. Germline V gene data show CDR1 as MDHEN and CDR2 as SYDVKM. The V end was cut by 4 bases, the J end by 0 bases, with 9 bases between. CDR3 bases: TGTGCCAGCAGTTCCTGGCCCATGAACACTGAAGCTTTCTTT. Translating gives CASSSWPMNTEAFF.

V is TRBV30 and J is TRBJ1-1; 9 nucleotides match TRBD1. The CDR3 extends over 11 amino acids. Germline lookup yields CDR1 GTSNPN and CDR2 SVGIG (reference sequence). After removal of 6 bases from V and 9 bases from J, the junction contained 5 bases not matched to a gene. As DNA, the CDR3 is TGTGCCTGTTCACAGGGGGCAAAAGCTTTCTTT. Its translation is CACSQGAKAFF.

The genes are TRBV24-1 and TRBJ1-1, with TRBD1 matching 10 bases. The CDR3 is 14 residues long. V lost 4 bases, J lost 3 bases, and 1 base stayed unmatched. Germline V gives CDR1 KGHDR, CDR2 SFDVKD. CDR3 in amino acids: CATSEGTGDTEAFF. CDR3 in DNA: TGTGCCACCAGTGAAGGGACAGGGGACACTGAAGCTTTCTTT.

The chain employs TRBV7-9 and TRBJ2-3, with D uncertain. V lost 1 base and J lost 14, with 13 bases in between. The CDR3 has 12 residues. Per germline, CDR1 SEHNR and CDR2 FQNEAQ (reference sequence). The chain's CDR3 is CASSLDVVPGYF. The CDR3 DNA reads as TGTGCCAGCAGCTTAGACGTCGTACCAGGGTATTTT.

The chain is built from TRBV30 and TRBJ1-4; D may be TRBD1 (5 bases). The V gene's germline CDR1 is GTSNPN and CDR2 SVGIG (reference sequence). The CDR3 consists of 12 residues. Between the trimmed V and J ends, which lost 8 bases and 7 bases, there was a span of 14 bases. CDR3 nucleotides: TGTGCCGGCAGGGAACTGGCTGAAAAACTGTTTTTT. The encoded protein is CAGRELAEKLFF.

The chain has TRBV28 and TRBJ2-5, with D maybe TRBD1 (6 bases). V lost 2 bases and J lost 9, with 13 bases in between. CDR1 is MDHEN and CDR2 is SYDVKM in the germline V gene. This CDR3 contains 13 residues. The CDR3 DNA sequence: TGTGCCAGCAGTTTACCGGACAGCGTGGCCCAGTACTTC. This translates into CASSLPDSVAQYF. Complete variable domain (other parts from reference TRBV28 and TRBJ2-5): DVKVTQSSRYLVKRTGEKVFLECVQDMDHENMFWYRQDPGLGLRLIYFSYDVKMKEKGDIPEGYSVSREKKERFSLILESASTNQTSMYLCASSLPDSVAQYFGPGTRLLVL.

This rearrangement joins TRBV5-1 to TRBJ2-1; 11 nucleotides match TRBD2. The V and J ends lost 8 bases and 5 bases, in that order; junction bases with no gene match: 6. Germline assignment: CDR1 SGHRS and CDR2 YFSETQ. The CDR3 loop spans 14 amino acids. The CDR3 sequence: CASGTSGPHNEQFF. The CDR3 bases are TGCGCCAGTGGGACTAGCGGTCCTCACAATGAGCAGTTCTTC.

This clone appeared a few times. The chain has TRBV28 and TRBJ1-1, with D perhaps TRBD1 (6 bases). The CDR3 totals 16 residues. Per germline, CDR1 MDHEN and CDR2 SYDVKM. The germline V and J ends were trimmed by 1 base and 2 bases, with 14 bases remaining between them. In DNA form, the CDR3 reads TGTGCCAGCAGTTTATTTGGGGGCGGATTAAACACTGAAGCTTTCTTT. Encoded protein: CASSLFGGGLNTEAFF. Supplemented by reference TRBV28 and TRBJ1-1, the full variable domain reads DVKVTQSSRYLVKRTGEKVFLECVQDMDHENMFWYRQDPGLGLRLIYFSYDVKMKEKGDIPEGYSVSREKKERFSLILESASTNQTSMYLCASSLFGGGLNTEAFFGQGTRLTVV.